Sequencing of this T cell receptor beta chain was carried out in a study of response to subunit inactivated influenza vaccine. Study results and limitations: The authors suggested that few new T cells are recruited per seasonal influenza vaccination.

This clonotype was observed a few times. Its antigen is undetermined. TCRdb reprocessed the RT-PCR reads with MiXCR, giving one entry per CDR3 protein. The sample shows around 300,000 distinct CDR3 sequences, about 20% of them seen only once. CDR1 and CDR2 from the germline V gene are SGHNT and YYREEE (reference sequence). The CDR3 length is 14 residues. V lost 2 bases, J lost 3 bases, and 11 bases lay in between. The input for sequencing was PBMCs from blood, taken around 22 months after vaccination. This TCR was sampled from a man between 50 and 75 years old who received an inactivated influenza vaccine. V usage is TRBV5-4 and J usage is TRBJ1-1; D unresolved. CDR3 DNA sequence: TGTGCCAGCAGCTTACGGTTCCGGGACACTGAAGCTTTCTTT. It is translated as CASSLRFRDTEAFF.